This TCR beta chain is drawn from a study of blood T cell repertoires in COVID-19. Method: immunoSEQ multiplex PCR; TCRdb's copy keeps in-frame clones and lacks some. The sample contains about 42,000 clones, roughly nine tenths of which appear only once. V shed 6 bases, J shed 0 bases, and the junction held 4 bases outside the gene matches. Looked up from germline, CDR1 is LNHDA and CDR2 is SQIVND (reference sequence). The CDR3 has 14 residues. V gene TRBV19 combines with J gene TRBJ1-2; the match to TRBD1 covers 7 bases. Sequencing was done on a sample of peripheral blood. The TCR originated in a man aged 50-59 years with active COVID-19. The CDR3 DNA reads TGTGCCAGTAGAAGACAGGGCGCTAACTATGGCTACACCTTC. The encoded protein is CASRRQGANYGYTF.